In its sample, the clone carrying this TCR beta chain was seen a few times. Germline CDR1 reads MNHEY; CDR2 reads SVGAGI. With V trimmed by 6 bases and J by 4 bases, 6 bases remained unmatched. CDR3 length equals 13 residues. Combining a sample-barcoded 5' primer with a J-beta primer mix, a second PCR ran for about 6 to 11 cycles. Each cDNA molecule received a tag from a template-switch adaptor that had 12 random nucleotides. MiXCR, applied by TCRdb to the 5' RACE reads, yields one record per CDR3 protein. The data hold more than 650,000 distinct CDR3 sequences, with about 53% observed a single time. The study recruited healthy Caucasian donors from Russia who were aged about 6 to 95. Isolated per sample were at least 6 million PBMCs. The sample belongs to a study of blood T cells in healthy people across ages. Study context: About one barcoded beta molecule was captured per two T cells (by template switching).

The sequence derives from a man older than 75 in good health. The rearrangement joins TRBV6-5 to TRBJ2-7; 7 positions match TRBD1. Specimen: blood. The CDR3 loop reads CASSNPTGYEQYF. CDR3 sequence (DNA): TGTGCCAGCAGCAATCCGACAGGGTACGAGCAGTACTTC.